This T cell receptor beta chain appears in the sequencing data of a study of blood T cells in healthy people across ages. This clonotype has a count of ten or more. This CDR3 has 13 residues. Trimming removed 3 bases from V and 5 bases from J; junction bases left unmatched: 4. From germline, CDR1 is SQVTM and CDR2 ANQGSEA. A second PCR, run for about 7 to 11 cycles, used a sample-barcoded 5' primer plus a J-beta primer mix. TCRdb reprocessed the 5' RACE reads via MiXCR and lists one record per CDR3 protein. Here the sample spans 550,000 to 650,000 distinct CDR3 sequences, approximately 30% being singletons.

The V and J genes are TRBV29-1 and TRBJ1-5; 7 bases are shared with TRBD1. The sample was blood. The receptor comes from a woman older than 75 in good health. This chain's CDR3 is CSVESGGDQPQHF. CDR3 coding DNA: TGCAGCGTTGAGTCAGGGGGAGATCAGCCCCAGCATTTT.